This paragraph covers one T cell receptor (beta chain) sequence. The table came from immunoSEQ multiplex PCR; TCRdb's copy has only in-frame clones and leaves some out. The table has fewer than 140,000 clones, roughly 88% seen once; the top ten hold roughly 5.1%. These data originate in a study of T cell responses to AZD1222 COVID-19 vaccine. Study-level background: Pooling covered second doses at about 4 or about 12 weeks.

The CDR3 runs 14 residues. The V end was cut by 4 bases, the J end by 2 bases, with 12 bases between. CDR1 SNHLY and CDR2 FYNNEI come from the germline V gene. This sequence joins TRBV2 and TRBJ2-7; D tentatively reads TRBD1 or TRBD2 (7 bases each). This receptor was obtained from an adult in good health. Sequenced here: peripheral blood, sampled on day 0 of AZD1222 vaccination. The CDR3 nucleotides are TGTGCCAGCAGTGCCCAGGGGGGGGCCTACGAGCAGTACTTC. It yields the protein CASSAQGGAYEQYF.